The sequence of this T cell receptor (beta chain) was determined in a study of vaccination effects on CD4 cells after COVID-19. Cultured cells yielded isolated CD4+ T cells after 10 days. Each participant was administered two doses of either the BNT162b2 or the mRNA-1273 vaccine. The assay was immunoSEQ multiplex PCR, and TCRdb's table has in-frame clones only and misses some. The sample consists of about 40,000 clones, about 62% of them appearing once. Germline CDR1 WSHSY, CDR2 SAAADI. The CDR3 loop spans 13 amino acids. V was pared by 6 bases and J by 6 bases, with 15 bases between. About this clone: Its target is not known.

The input for sequencing was CD4+ T cells from PBMCs cultured without peptide, taken after COVID-19 vaccination. The TCR was taken from a human donor who received a COVID-19 vaccine. This chain links TRBV10-2 with TRBJ2-7; D gene uncertain. The CDR3 sequence: CASRGQTMAEQYF. CDR3 bases: TGCGCCAGCAGAGGGCAGACCATGGCCGAGCAGTACTTC.